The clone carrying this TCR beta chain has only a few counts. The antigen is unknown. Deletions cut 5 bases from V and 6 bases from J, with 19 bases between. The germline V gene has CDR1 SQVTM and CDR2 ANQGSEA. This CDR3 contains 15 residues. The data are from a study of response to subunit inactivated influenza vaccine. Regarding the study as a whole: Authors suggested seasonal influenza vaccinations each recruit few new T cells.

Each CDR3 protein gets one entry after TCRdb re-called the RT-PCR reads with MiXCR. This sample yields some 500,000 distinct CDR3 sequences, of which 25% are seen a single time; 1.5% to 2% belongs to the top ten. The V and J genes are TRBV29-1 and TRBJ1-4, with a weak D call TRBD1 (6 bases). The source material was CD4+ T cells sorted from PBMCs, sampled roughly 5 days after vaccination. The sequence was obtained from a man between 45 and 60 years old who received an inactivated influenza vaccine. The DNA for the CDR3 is TGCAGCGTTCGGGCAGGGGCATTGGTCGATGAAAAACTGTTTTTT. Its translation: CSVRAGALVDEKLFF.